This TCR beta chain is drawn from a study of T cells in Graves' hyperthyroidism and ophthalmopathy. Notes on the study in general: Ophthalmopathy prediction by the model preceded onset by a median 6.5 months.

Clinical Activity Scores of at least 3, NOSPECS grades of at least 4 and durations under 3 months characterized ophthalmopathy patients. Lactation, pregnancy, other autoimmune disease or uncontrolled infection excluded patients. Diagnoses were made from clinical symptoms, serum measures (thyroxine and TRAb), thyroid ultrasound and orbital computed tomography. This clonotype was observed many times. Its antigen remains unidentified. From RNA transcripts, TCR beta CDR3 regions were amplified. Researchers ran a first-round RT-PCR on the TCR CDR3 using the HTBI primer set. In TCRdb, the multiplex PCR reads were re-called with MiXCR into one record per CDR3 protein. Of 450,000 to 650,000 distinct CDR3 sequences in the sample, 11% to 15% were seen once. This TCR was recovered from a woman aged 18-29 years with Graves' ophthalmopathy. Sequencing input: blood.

The CDR3 loop is CASSYRGPRGTDTQYF. CDR3 nucleotides: TGTGCCAGCAGTTACCGGGGCCCCAGGGGCACAGATACGCAGTATTTT. The rearrangement joins TRBV6-5 to TRBJ2-3, with D possibly called TRBD1 or TRBD2 (5 bases each). Trimming took 2 bases from V and 1 from J, leaving 13 bases between them. CDR1 is MNHEY, CDR2 SVGAGI, per germline. The CDR3 has 16 amino acids.